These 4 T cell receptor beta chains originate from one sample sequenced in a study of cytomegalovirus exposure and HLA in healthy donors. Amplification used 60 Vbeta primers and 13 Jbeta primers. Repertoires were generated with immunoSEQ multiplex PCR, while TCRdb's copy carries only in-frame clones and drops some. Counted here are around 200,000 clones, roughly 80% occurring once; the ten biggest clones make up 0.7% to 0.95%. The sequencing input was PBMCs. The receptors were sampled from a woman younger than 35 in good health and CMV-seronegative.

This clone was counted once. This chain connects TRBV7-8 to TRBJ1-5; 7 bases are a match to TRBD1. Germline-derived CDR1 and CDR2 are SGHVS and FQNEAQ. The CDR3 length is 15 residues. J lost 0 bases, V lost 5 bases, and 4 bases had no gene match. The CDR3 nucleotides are TGTGCCAGCAGCGCCCACAGGGGTAGCAATCAGCCCCAGCATTTT. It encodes CASSAHRGSNQPQHF.

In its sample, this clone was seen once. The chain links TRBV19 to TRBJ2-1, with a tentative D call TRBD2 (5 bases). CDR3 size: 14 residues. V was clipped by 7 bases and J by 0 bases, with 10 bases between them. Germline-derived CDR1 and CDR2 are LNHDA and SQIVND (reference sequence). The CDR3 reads CASISGSSYNEQFF. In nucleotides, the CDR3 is TGTGCCAGTATCTCGGGGAGCTCCTACAATGAGCAGTTCTTC.

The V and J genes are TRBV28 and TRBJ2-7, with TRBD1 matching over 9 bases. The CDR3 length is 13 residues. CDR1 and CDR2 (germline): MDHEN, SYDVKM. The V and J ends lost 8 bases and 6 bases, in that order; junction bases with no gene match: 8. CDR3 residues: CASQGQGGGEQYF. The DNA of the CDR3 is TGTGCCAGCCAGGGACAGGGAGGCGGCGAGCAGTACTTC.

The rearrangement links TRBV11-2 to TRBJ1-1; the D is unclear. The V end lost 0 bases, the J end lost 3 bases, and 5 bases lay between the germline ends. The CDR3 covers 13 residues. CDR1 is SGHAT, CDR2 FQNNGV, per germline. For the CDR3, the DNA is TGTGCCAGCAGCTTAGATCTCGACACTGAAGCTTTCTTT. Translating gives CASSLDLDTEAFF. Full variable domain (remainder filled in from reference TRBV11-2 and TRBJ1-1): EAGVAQSPRYKIIEKRQSVAFWCNPISGHATLYWYQQILGQGPKLLIQFQNNGVVDDSQLPKDRFSAERLKGVDSTLKIQPAKLEDSAVYLCASSLDLDTEAFFGQGTRLTVV.